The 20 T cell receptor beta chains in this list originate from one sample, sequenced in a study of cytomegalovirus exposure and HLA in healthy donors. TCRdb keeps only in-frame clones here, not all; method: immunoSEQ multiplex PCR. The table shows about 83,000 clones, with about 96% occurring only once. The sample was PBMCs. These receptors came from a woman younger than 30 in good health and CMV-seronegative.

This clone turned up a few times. CDR3 protein: CASSQNRGLGYEQYF. The CDR3, as DNA: TGTGCCAGCTCCCAGAACAGGGGGCTGGGCTACGAGCAGTACTTC. The V gene is TRBV18, the J gene TRBJ2-7, with 9 bases that match TRBD1. CDR3 size: 15 residues. Losses at the gene ends were 6 bases for V and 3 bases for J; bases not matched to a gene: 9. Germline V gene lookup returns CDR1 KGHSH and CDR2 LQKENI.

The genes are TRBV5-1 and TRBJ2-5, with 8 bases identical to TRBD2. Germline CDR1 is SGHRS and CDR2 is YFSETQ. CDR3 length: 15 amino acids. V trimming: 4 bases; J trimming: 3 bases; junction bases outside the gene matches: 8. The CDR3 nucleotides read TGCGCCAGCAGCGAACTAGCGGAGGTCAAAGAGACCCAGTACTTC. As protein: CASSELAEVKETQYF.

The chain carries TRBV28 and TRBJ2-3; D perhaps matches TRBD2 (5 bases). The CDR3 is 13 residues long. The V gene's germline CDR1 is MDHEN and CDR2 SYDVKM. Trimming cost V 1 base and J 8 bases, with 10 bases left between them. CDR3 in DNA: TGTGCCAGCAGTTTATTTTTAGGAGGTACGCAGTATTTT. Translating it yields CASSLFLGGTQYF.

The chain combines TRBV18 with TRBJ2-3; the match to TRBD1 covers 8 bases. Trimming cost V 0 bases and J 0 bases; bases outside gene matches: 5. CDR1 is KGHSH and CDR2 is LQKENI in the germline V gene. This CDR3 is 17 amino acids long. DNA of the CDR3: TGTGCCAGCTCACCACCGGCGGGACAGGTTAGCACAGATACGCAGTATTTT. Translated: CASSPPAGQVSTDTQYF.

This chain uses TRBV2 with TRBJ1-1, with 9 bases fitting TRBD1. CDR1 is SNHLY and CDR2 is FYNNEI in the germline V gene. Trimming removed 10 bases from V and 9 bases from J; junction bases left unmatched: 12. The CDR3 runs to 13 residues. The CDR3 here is CATRDREDLKAFF. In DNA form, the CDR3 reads TGTGCCACTCGGGACAGGGAGGACCTTAAAGCTTTCTTT.

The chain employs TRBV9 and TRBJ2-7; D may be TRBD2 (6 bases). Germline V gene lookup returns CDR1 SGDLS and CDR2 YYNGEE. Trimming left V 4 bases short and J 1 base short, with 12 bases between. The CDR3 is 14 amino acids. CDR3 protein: CASSLGGLSYEQYF. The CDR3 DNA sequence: TGTGCCAGCAGCTTGGGAGGACTATCCTACGAGCAGTACTTC.

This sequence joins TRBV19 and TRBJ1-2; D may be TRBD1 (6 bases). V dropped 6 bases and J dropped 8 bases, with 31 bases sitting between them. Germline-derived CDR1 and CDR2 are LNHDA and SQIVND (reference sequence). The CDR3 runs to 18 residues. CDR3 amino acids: CASRRNLARTEGFQGYTF. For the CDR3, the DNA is TGTGCCAGTAGGCGAAATCTTGCCAGGACAGAAGGTTTTCAAGGCTACACCTTC.

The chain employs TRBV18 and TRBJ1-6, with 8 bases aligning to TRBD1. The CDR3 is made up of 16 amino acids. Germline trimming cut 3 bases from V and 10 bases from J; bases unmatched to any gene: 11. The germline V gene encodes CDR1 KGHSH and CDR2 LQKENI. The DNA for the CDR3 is TGTGCCAGCTCACCCGTAGCAGGCAGGGGGCAATCACCCCTCCACTTT. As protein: CASSPVAGRGQSPLHF. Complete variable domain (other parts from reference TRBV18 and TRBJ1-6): NAGVMQNPRHLVRRRGQEARLRCSPMKGHSHVYWYRQLPEEGLKFMVYLQKENIIDESGMPKERFSAEFPKEGPSILRIQQVVRGDSAAYFCASSPVAGRGQSPLHFGNGTRLTVT.

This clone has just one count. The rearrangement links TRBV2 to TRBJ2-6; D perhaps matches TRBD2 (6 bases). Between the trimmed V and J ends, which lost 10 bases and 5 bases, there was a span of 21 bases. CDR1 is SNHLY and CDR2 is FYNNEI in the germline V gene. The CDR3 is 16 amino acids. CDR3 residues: CATYSEGAPRANVLTF. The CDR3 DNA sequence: TGTGCCACCTACTCGGAGGGAGCCCCCAGGGCCAACGTCCTGACTTTC.

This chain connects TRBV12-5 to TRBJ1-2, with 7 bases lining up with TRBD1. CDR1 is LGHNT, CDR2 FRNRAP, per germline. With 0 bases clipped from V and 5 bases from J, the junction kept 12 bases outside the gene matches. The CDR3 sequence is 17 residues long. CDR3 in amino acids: CASGLVPDRDSHYGYTF. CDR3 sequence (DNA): TGTGCTAGTGGTTTGGTGCCGGACCGGGACAGCCATTATGGCTACACCTTC.

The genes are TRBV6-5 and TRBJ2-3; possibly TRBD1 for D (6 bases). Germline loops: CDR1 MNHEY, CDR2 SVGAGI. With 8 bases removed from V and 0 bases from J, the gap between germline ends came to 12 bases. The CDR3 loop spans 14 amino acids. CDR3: CASGMDSSTDTQYF. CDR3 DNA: TGTGCCAGCGGAATGGACAGTAGCACAGATACGCAGTATTTT.

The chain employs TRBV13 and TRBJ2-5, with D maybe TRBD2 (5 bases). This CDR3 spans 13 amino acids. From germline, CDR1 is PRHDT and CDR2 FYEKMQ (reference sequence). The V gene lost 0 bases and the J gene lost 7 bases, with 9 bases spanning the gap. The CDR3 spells CASSLGLVGTQYF. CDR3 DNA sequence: TGTGCCAGCAGCTTAGGACTAGTGGGGACCCAGTACTTC.

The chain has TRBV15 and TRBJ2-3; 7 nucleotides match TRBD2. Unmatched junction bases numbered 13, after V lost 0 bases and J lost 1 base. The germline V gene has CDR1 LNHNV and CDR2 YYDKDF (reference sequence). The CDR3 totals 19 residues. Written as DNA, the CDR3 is TGTGCCACCAGCAGAGATGGAGTTGGGGCGGGAGAGGGCACAGATACGCAGTATTTT. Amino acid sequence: CATSRDGVGAGEGTDTQYF.

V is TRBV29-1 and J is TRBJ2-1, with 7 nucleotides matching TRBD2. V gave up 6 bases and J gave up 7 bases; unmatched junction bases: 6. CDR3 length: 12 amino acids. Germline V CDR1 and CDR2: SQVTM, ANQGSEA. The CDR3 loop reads CSVPSSGNEQFF. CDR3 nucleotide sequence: TGCAGCGTCCCGAGTAGCGGGAATGAGCAGTTCTTC.

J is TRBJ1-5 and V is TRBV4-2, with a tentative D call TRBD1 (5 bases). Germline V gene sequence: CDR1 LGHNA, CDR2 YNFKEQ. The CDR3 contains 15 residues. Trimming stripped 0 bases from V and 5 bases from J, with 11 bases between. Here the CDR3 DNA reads TGTGCCAGCAGCCAAGATTTAGGGGAACATCAGCCCCAGCATTTT. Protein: CASSQDLGEHQPQHF.

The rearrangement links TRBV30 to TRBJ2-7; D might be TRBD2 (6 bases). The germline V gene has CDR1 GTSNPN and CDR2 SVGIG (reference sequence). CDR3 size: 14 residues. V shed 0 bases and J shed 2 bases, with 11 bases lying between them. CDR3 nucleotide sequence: TGTGCCTGGAGTGTTCGACTAGAGCCCTACGAGCAGTACTTC. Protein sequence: CAWSVRLEPYEQYF. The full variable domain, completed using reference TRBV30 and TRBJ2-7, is SQTIHQWPATLVQPVGSPLSLECTVEGTSNPNLYWYRQAAGRGLQLLFYSVGIGQISSEVPQNLSASRPQDRQFILSSKKLLLSDSGFYLCAWSVRLEPYEQYFGPGTRLTVT.

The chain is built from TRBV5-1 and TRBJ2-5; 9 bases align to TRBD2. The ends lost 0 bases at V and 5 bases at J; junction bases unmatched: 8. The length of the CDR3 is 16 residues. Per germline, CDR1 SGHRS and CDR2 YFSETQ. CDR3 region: CASSLAVAGVVETQYF. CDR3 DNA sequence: TGCGCCAGCAGCTTGGCCGTAGCGGGAGTAGTTGAGACCCAGTACTTC.

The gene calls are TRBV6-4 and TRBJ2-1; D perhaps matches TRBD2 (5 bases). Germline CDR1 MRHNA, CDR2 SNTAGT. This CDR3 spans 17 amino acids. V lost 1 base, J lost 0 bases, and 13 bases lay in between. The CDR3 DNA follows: TGTGCCAGCAGTGACTTTCTAAGCGAGGGCTCCTACAATGAGCAGTTCTTC. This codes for CASSDFLSEGSYNEQFF.

The CDR3 coding sequence is TGTGCCAGTAGCAGAGGGGGAGGAAACACCATATATTTT. Residues: CASSRGGGNTIYF. V and J are TRBV19 and TRBJ1-3; perhaps TRBD1 as D (6 bases). Deletions cut 6 bases from V and 4 bases from J, with 10 bases between. Looked up from germline, CDR1 is LNHDA and CDR2 is SQIVND (reference sequence). The CDR3 is 13 residues long.

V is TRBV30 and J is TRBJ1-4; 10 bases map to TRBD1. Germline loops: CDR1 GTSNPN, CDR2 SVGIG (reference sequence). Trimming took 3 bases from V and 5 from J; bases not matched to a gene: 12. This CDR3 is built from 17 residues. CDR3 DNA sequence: TGTGCCTGGAGAAGTACCCTGACAGGGGGCAAAAATGAAAAACTGTTTTTT. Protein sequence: CAWRSTLTGGKNEKLFF.